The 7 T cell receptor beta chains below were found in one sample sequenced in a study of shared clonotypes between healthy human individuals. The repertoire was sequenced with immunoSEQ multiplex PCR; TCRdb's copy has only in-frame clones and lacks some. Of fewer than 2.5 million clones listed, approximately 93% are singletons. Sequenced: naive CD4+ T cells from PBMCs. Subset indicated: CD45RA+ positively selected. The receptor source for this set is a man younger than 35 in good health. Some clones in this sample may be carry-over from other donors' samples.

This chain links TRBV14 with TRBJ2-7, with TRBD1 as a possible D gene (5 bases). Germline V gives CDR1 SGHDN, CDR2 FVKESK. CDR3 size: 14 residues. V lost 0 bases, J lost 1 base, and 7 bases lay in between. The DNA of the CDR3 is TGTGCCAGCAGCCAAGACGACAGATCCTACGAGCAGTACTTC. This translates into CASSQDDRSYEQYF.

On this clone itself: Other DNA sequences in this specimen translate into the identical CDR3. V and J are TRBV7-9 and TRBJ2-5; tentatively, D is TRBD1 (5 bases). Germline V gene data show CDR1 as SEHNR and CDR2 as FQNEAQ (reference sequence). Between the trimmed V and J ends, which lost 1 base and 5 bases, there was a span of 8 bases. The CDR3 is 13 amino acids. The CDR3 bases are TGTGCCAGCAGCTTAGGACAGTGGGAGACCCAGTACTTC. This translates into CASSLGQWETQYF.

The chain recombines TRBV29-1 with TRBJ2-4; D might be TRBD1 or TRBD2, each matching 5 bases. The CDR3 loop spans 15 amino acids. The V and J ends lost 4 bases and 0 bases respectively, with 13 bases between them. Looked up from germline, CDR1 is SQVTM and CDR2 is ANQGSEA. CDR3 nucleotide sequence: TGCAGCGTTGCAAGTAAAGGGACAGCCAAAAACATTCAGTACTTC. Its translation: CSVASKGTAKNIQYF.

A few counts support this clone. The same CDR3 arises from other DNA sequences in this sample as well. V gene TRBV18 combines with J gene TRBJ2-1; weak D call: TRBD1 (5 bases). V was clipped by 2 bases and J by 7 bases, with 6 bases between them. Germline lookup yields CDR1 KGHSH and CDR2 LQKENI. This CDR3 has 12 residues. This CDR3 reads CASSPTGNEQFF. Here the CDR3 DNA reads TGTGCCAGCTCACCAACAGGAAATGAGCAGTTCTTC.

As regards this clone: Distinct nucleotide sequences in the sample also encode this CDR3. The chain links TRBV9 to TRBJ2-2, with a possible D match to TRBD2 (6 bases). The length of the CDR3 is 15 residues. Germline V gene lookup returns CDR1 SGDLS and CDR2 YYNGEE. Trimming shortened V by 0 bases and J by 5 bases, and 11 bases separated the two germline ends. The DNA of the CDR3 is TGTGCCAGCAGCGTAGGGGGCGGGGTTACCGGGGAGCTGTTTTTT. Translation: CASSVGGGVTGELFF. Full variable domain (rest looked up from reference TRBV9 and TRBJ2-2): DSGVTQTPKHLITATGQRVTLRCSPRSGDLSVYWYQQSLDQGLQFLIQYYNGEERAKGNILERFSAQQFPDLHSELNLSSLELGDSALYFCASSVGGGVTGELFFGEGSRLTVL.

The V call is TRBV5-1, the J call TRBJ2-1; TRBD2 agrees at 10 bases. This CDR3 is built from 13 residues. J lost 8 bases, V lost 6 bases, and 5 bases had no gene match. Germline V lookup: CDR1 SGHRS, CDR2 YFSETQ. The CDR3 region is CASTRLAGDEQFF. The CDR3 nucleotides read TGCGCCAGCACGCGCCTAGCGGGGGATGAGCAGTTCTTC.

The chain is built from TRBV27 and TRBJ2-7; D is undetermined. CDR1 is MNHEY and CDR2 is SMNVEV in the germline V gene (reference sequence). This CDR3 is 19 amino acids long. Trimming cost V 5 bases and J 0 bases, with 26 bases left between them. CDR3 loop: CASSLSNPSLVSSSYEQYF. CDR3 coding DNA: TGTGCCAGCAGTCTCTCCAACCCTTCTTTAGTCTCAAGCTCCTACGAGCAGTACTTC.